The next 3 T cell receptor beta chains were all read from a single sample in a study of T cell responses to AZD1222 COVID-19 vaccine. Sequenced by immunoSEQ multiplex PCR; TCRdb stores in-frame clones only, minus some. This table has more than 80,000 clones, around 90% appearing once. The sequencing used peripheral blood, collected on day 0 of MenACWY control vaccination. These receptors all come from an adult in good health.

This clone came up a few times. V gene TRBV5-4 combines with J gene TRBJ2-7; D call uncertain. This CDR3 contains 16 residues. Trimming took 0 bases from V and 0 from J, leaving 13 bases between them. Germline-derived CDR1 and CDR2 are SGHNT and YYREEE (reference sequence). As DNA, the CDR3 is TGTGCCAGCAGCTTGGCCGAGACTCGGAGCTCCTACGAGCAGTACTTC. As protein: CASSLAETRSSYEQYF.

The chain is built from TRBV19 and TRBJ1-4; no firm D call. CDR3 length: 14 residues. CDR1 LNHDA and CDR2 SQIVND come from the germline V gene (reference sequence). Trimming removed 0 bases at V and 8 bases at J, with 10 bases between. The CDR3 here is CASSIDQDFEKLFF. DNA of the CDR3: TGTGCCAGTAGTATAGATCAGGATTTCGAAAAACTGTTTTTT.

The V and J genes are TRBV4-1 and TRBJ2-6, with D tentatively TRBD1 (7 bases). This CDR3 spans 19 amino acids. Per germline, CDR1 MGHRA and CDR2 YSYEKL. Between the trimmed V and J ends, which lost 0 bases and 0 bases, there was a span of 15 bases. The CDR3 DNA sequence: TGCGCCAGCAGCCAAGATCGGGGGACAGAAAACTCTGGGGCCAACGTCCTGACTTTC. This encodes CASSQDRGTENSGANVLTF.